In this sample, the clone carrying this TCR beta chain turned up a few times. As yet, its antigen is unknown. The TCRbeta library incorporated unique molecular identifiers. MiXCR was run by TCRdb on the PCR reads, yielding one entry per CDR3 protein. The sample lists 150,000 to 250,000 distinct CDR3 sequences; roughly 6.3% were seen once. The entry originates in a study of T-cell reconstitution after alpha-beta-depleted transplantation in children. Overall study findings and caveats: About two months after transplant, alpha-beta T cells reportedly came from several hundred expanded graft clones.

This receptor was identified in a girl less than two years old with combined immunodeficiency, due to receive a stem cell transplant. The sample here was PBMCs, taken before TCRalphabeta/CD19-depleted stem cell transplant.

This CDR3 reads CATSDIGETQYF. The CDR3 nucleotides are TGTGCCACCAGTGACATCGGAGAGACCCAGTACTTC. This chain connects TRBV24-1 to TRBJ2-5; D uncertain. V lost 4 bases and J 4 bases, leaving 6 bases between the germline ends. The CDR3 is 12 amino acids. Looked up from germline, CDR1 is KGHDR and CDR2 is SFDVKD.